Listed here are 18 T cell receptor beta chains from one sample, sequenced in a study of T cell repertoires in cytomegalovirus infection. TCRdb redid the calling of the reads with MiXCR, one entry per CDR3 protein. The data contain about 530,000 distinct CDR3 sequences, 26% of them singletons. Sequences were obtained from PBMCs. The receptors here all came from a human donor in good health (CMV status not recorded). Some clones in this sample may be carry-over from other donors' samples.

This clonotype was observed at least ten times. The chain joins TRBV6-1 to TRBJ2-5; 7 nucleotides match TRBD2. The trim removed 5 bases at V and 4 bases at J, leaving 7 bases unmatched. The CDR3 runs 14 residues. Germline-derived CDR1 and CDR2 are MNHNS and SASEGT. The CDR3 sequence is CASSPPGGRETQYF. The CDR3, as DNA: TGTGCCAGCAGTCCGCCAGGCGGGAGAGAGACCCAGTACTTC.

This chain uses TRBV6-4 with TRBJ2-3, with 8 bases lining up with TRBD2. This CDR3 comprises 15 residues. V dropped 5 bases and J dropped 2; count of bases not matched to a gene: 6. Germline CDR1 and CDR2: MRHNA and SNTAGT. CDR3 in amino acids: CASSPGRASTDTQYF. The CDR3 nucleotides read TGTGCCAGCAGTCCCGGGAGGGCCTCCACAGATACGCAGTATTTT.

This clonotype was seen more than once but under ten times. V gene TRBV10-3 combines with J gene TRBJ1-6; D call uncertain. Germline CDR1 reads ENHRY; CDR2 reads SYGVKD. CDR3 size: 16 residues. V gave up 4 bases and J gave up 0 bases, with 10 bases separating them. The CDR3 sequence: CAISGTPSSYNSPLHF. CDR3 nucleotide sequence: TGTGCCATCAGTGGGACTCCTAGCTCCTATAATTCACCCCTCCACTTT.

This clonotype was counted only a few times. V gene TRBV5-1 combines with J gene TRBJ1-3; possible D gene TRBD1, 5 bases. Trimming shortened V by 5 bases and J by 0 bases, and 12 bases separated the two germline ends. Germline-derived CDR1 and CDR2 are SGHRS and YFSETQ. The CDR3 contains 15 residues. The CDR3 region is CASSQGATSGNTIYF. The CDR3 bases are TGCGCCAGCAGTCAGGGAGCCACCTCTGGAAACACCATATATTTT.

The table lists this clonotype with a few counts. The rearrangement joins TRBV5-1 to TRBJ1-2, with TRBD1 matching 11 bases. With 4 bases clipped from V and 7 bases from J, the junction kept 9 bases outside the gene matches. CDR3 length: 15 residues. Germline-derived CDR1 and CDR2 are SGHRS and YFSETQ. Here the CDR3 DNA reads TGCGCCAGCAGCACGACGGACAGGGGGCCCTTTGGCTACACCTTC. Residues: CASSTTDRGPFGYTF.

The CDR3 coding sequence is TGTGCCAGCAGTTATCAGGGGTTCCTCTACGAGCAGTACTTC. This translates into CASSYQGFLYEQYF. The chain employs TRBV6-2 or TRBV6-3 and TRBJ2-7; a possible D gene is TRBD1 (6 bases). The length of the CDR3 is 14 residues. V lost 3 bases and J lost 3, with 12 bases in between. Germline CDR1 is MNHEY and CDR2 is SVGEGT.

This rearrangement joins TRBV20-1 to TRBJ2-7; tentatively, D is TRBD2 (6 bases). The CDR3 length is 13 residues. Trimming took 6 bases from V and 2 from J, leaving 14 bases between them. Germline assignment: CDR1 DFQATT and CDR2 SNEGSKA (reference sequence). The DNA for the CDR3 is TGCAGTGCCGGGTCAGCGGGTACCTACGAGCAGTACGTC. Amino acid sequence: CSAGSAGTYEQYV.

V gene TRBV6-2 or TRBV6-3 combines with J gene TRBJ1-1; tentative D call: TRBD1 (6 bases). The CDR3 runs 17 residues. V dropped 0 bases and J dropped 4 bases, with 18 bases sitting between them. Germline assignment: CDR1 MNHEY and CDR2 SVGEGT. CDR3 loop: CASSYSILQGFATEAFF. The CDR3, as DNA: TGTGCCAGCAGTTACTCGATATTGCAGGGGTTTGCCACTGAAGCTTTCTTT.

The V call is TRBV7-2, the J call TRBJ1-2, with 8 bases identical to TRBD1. After removal of 5 bases from V and 8 bases from J, the junction contained 10 bases not matched to a gene. This CDR3 spans 14 amino acids. Germline V gives CDR1 SGHTA, CDR2 FQGNSA. CDR3 amino acids: CASSPQQGVRGYTF. The CDR3 nucleotides are TGTGCCAGCAGCCCCCAACAGGGGGTGAGGGGCTACACCTTC.

This chain uses TRBV27 with TRBJ2-7; D unclear. The CDR3 runs 15 residues. Germline CDR1 reads MNHEY; CDR2 reads SMNVEV (reference sequence). Between the trimmed V and J ends, which lost 5 bases and 3 bases, there was a span of 17 bases. For the CDR3, the DNA is TGTGCCAGCAGTCTCGTTGGGGTAGGTCGCTACGAGCAGTACGTC. Its protein is CASSLVGVGRYEQYV.

This clonotype was seen only a few times. The rearrangement uses TRBV20-1 and TRBJ2-7; weak D call: TRBD1 (6 bases). V lost 0 bases, J lost 2 bases, and 23 bases lay in between. Germline V gene lookup returns CDR1 DFQATT and CDR2 SNEGSKA (reference sequence). There are 18 residues in the CDR3. The chain's CDR3 is CSARDRLLQGRAPYEQYF. The CDR3 DNA sequence: TGCAGTGCTAGAGATCGTCTATTACAGGGTAGAGCCCCCTACGAGCAGTACTTC.

This clonotype showed up just a few times. This chain connects TRBV6-8 to TRBJ1-5; 9 bases fit TRBD1. Germline-derived CDR1 and CDR2 are MNHGY and SAAAGT. Germline trimming cut 4 bases from V and 4 bases from J; bases unmatched to any gene: 5. This CDR3 has 15 residues. CDR3 sequence (DNA): TGTGCCAGCAGTTCCGCCGGGACAGGGAATCAGCCCCAGCATTTT. Translated: CASSSAGTGNQPQHF.

This clonotype has a count of ten or more. The chain has TRBV28 and TRBJ1-2; 10 bases map to TRBD1. J lost 6 bases, V lost 4 bases, and 5 bases had no gene match. From germline, CDR1 is MDHEN and CDR2 SYDVKM. This CDR3 has 14 amino acids. The CDR3 reads CASSWGTGEDGYTF. CDR3 sequence (DNA): TGTGCCAGCAGTTGGGGGACAGGGGAAGATGGCTACACCTTC.

This chain uses TRBV18 with TRBJ1-6; D is unresolved. The V end was cut by 6 bases, the J end by 8 bases, with 11 bases between. The CDR3 length is 13 residues. Germline CDR1 reads KGHSH; CDR2 reads LQKENI. The CDR3 nucleotides read TGTGCCAGCTCGCAGGATTATTATTCACCCCTCCACTTT. Translation: CASSQDYYSPLHF. Together with reference TRBV18 and TRBJ1-6, the CDR3 gives the full variable domain: NAGVMQNPRHLVRRRGQEARLRCSPMKGHSHVYWYRQLPEEGLKFMVYLQKENIIDESGMPKERFSAEFPKEGPSILRIQQVVRGDSAAYFCASSQDYYSPLHFGNGTRLTVT.

This clonotype was observed at least ten times. The V and J genes are TRBV7-3 and TRBJ2-1; TRBD2 matches 7 bases. The germline V gene encodes CDR1 SGHTA and CDR2 FQGTGA. The CDR3 runs to 15 residues. V lost 5 bases to trimming and J lost 5 bases; unmatched junction nucleotides: 9. The CDR3 protein is CASSPAPSGHNEQFF. CDR3 in DNA: TGTGCCAGCAGCCCGGCCCCTAGCGGCCACAATGAGCAGTTCTTC.

This chain uses TRBV10-3 with TRBJ1-2, with D tentatively TRBD1 (5 bases). CDR3 length: 13 amino acids. Between the trimmed V and J ends, which lost 7 bases and 1 base, there was a span of 10 bases. Germline loops: CDR1 ENHRY, CDR2 SYGVKD. CDR3 sequence (DNA): TGTGCCATCAAAGGGGATCTTAACTATGGCTACACCTTC. It is translated as CAIKGDLNYGYTF.

The chain has TRBV18 and TRBJ2-7, with D possibly matching TRBD1 (5 bases). Germline CDR1 reads KGHSH; CDR2 reads LQKENI. V gave up 6 bases and J gave up 2 bases, with 11 bases separating them. The CDR3 spans 13 residues. As DNA, the CDR3 is TGTGCCAGCTCCCTAGGGGTGGCCTACGAGCAGTACGTC. The encoded protein is CASSLGVAYEQYV.

This clonotype was seen a few times. The chain combines TRBV27 with TRBJ1-2, with D unresolved. Trimming removed 5 bases at V and 1 base at J, with 14 bases between. CDR3 size: 15 residues. The V gene's germline CDR1 is MNHEY and CDR2 SMNVEV (reference sequence). CDR3 DNA: TGTGCCAGCAGTCCGCCCGGTAGAGTTAACTATGGCTACACCTTC. Translation gives CASSPPGRVNYGYTF.